These 10 T cell receptor beta chains share one sample of origin, sequenced in a study of blood T cell repertoires in COVID-19. TCRdb's copy holds only in-frame clones and misses some; the assay was immunoSEQ multiplex PCR. Of 17,000 or so clones in the sample, about 80% are singletons; the top ten hold about 20%. The sample comprised peripheral blood. The receptor set was obtained from a man aged 60-69 years with active or convalescent COVID-19.

The chain uses TRBV6-2 or TRBV6-3 and TRBJ1-5, with 8 nucleotides matching TRBD1. CDR1 is MNHEY, CDR2 SVGEGT, per germline. This CDR3 has 14 amino acids. After removal of 5 bases from V and 7 bases from J, the junction contained 7 bases not matched to a gene. CDR3 DNA sequence: TGTGCCAGCAGTCAGGGGGCCTTGGGGCAGCCCCAGCATTTT. Translated, it gives CASSQGALGQPQHF.

This clone was picked up one time. The chain recombines TRBV4-1 with TRBJ2-1; 9 positions match TRBD2. V was pared by 6 bases and J by 3 bases, with 12 bases of the junction left unmatched. This CDR3 region has 17 residues. The germline V gene has CDR1 MGHRA and CDR2 YSYEKL. The CDR3 DNA follows: TGCGCCAGCAGTCCCCCCGTTAGCGGGGGATTCTACAATGAGCAGTTCTTC. It encodes CASSPPVSGGFYNEQFF.

The V gene is TRBV27, the J gene TRBJ1-5; the D gene is possibly TRBD1 (5 bases). The CDR3 sequence is 14 residues long. Germline V gene lookup returns CDR1 MNHEY and CDR2 SMNVEV (reference sequence). Trimming removed 5 bases at V and 7 bases at J, with 15 bases between. The CDR3 here is CASSMNSGRQPQHF. CDR3 coding DNA: TGTGCCAGCAGTATGAATTCAGGGCGGCAGCCCCAGCATTTT.

The V call is TRBV5-1, the J call TRBJ2-1, with 11 nucleotides matching TRBD2. The CDR3 has 16 residues. The J segment lost 3 bases and the V segment lost 0 bases, leaving 2 bases of the junction unmatched. The germline V gene has CDR1 SGHRS and CDR2 YFSETQ. The chain's CDR3 is CASSLDLAGGYNEQFF. CDR3 coding DNA: TGCGCCAGCAGCTTGGATCTAGCGGGGGGCTACAATGAGCAGTTCTTC.

There are a few counts of this clone. The chain recombines TRBV28 with TRBJ1-2, with 10 bases identical to TRBD1. The V and J ends lost 5 bases and 5 bases, in that order; junction bases with no gene match: 5. Germline V gene lookup returns CDR1 MDHEN and CDR2 SYDVKM. The CDR3 spans 14 residues. The DNA of the CDR3 is TGTGCCAGCAGTCGCCGGGACAGGGGTTATGGCTACACCTTC. This sequence encodes CASSRRDRGYGYTF.

The chain joins TRBV5-6 to TRBJ1-2, with a weak D call TRBD1 (5 bases). V lost 0 bases and J lost 3, with 9 bases in between. The CDR3 totals 14 residues. CDR1 SGHDT and CDR2 YYEEEE come from the germline V gene. CDR3 sequence: CASSLDGQDYGYTF. DNA of the CDR3: TGTGCCAGCAGCTTGGATGGACAAGACTATGGCTACACCTTC.

This clone has just a few counts. The V and J genes are TRBV6-5 and TRBJ2-1; TRBD1 agrees at 8 bases. Looked up from germline, CDR1 is MNHEY and CDR2 is SVGAGI. CDR3 length: 15 residues. V was pared by 8 bases and J by 3 bases, with 9 bases of the junction left unmatched. The CDR3 region has the DNA TGTGCCAGCTCTGAACGACAGGGGTACTACAATGAGCAGTTCTTC. It translates to CASSERQGYYNEQFF.

The V gene is TRBV28, the J gene TRBJ1-3, with D unresolved. The germline gives CDR1 MDHEN, CDR2 SYDVKM. CDR3 length equals 15 residues. Trimming left V 6 bases short and J 2 bases short, with 14 bases between. The CDR3 sequence is CASSRGDRAGNTIYF. The CDR3, as DNA: TGTGCCAGCAGCCGCGGGGATAGGGCTGGAAACACCATATATTTT.

This clone came up once. The gene calls are TRBV30 and TRBJ1-2; a weak D match, TRBD1 (5 bases). CDR1 is GTSNPN and CDR2 is SVGIG in the germline V gene (reference sequence). The V gene lost 2 bases and the J gene lost 7 bases, with 14 bases spanning the gap. The CDR3 is made up of 13 amino acids. This CDR3 is CAWSPGGWSGYTF. CDR3 sequence (DNA): TGTGCCTGGAGTCCCGGGGGATGGAGTGGCTACACCTTC.

The rearrangement links TRBV9 to TRBJ1-1, with D possibly matching TRBD1 (5 bases). From germline, CDR1 is SGDLS and CDR2 YYNGEE. The ends were cut back, 7 bases at V and 4 bases at J, with 8 bases in the middle. The CDR3 is 11 amino acids. For the CDR3, the DNA is TGTGCCAGCGGGGGGGGCACTGAAGCTTTCTTT. Its protein product is CASGGGTEAFF. The full variable domain, completed using reference TRBV9 and TRBJ1-1, is DSGVTQTPKHLITATGQRVTLRCSPRSGDLSVYWYQQSLDQGLQFLIQYYNGEERAKGNILERFSAQQFPDLHSELNLSSLELGDSALYFCASGGGTEAFFGQGTRLTVV.